These T cell receptor beta chains were read from a single sample in a study of blood T cell repertoires in COVID-19. This table comes from immunoSEQ multiplex PCR, and its TCRdb copy is limited to in-frame clones, with some not included. The sample has around 300,000 clones, 75% to 90% seen once. The source material was peripheral blood. These receptors all come from a woman aged 25 to 39 with COVID-19, enrolled during active disease. Each CDR3 is given with its conserved first and last residue. A D gene is named only where the DNA matches it firmly. Not all rows give a size; the values are once, few, many and, for expanded clones, a class.

V,J,D,size,DNA,CDR3
TRBV3-1/TRBV3-2,TRBJ1-2,-,-,TGTGCCAGCAGCCAAAATCCCGGGGAGGCCTATGGCTACACCTTC,CASSQNPGEAYGYTF
TRBV6-6,TRBJ1-1,-,-,TGTGCCAGCAGTTACTCGGCCGGGGGCACTGAAGCTTTCTTT,CASSYSAGGTEAFF
TRBV18,TRBJ1-4,TRBD1,-,TGTGCCAGCTCACTATCCGGGACAGGGAGAGAAAAACTGTTTTTT,CASSLSGTGREKLFF
TRBV6-1,TRBJ1-1,-,-,TGTGCCAGCAGTGAATTAGGACTCTCGAACACTGAAGCTTTCTTT,CASSELGLSNTEAFF
TRBV5-4,TRBJ2-7,TRBD1,once,TGTGCCAGCAGCTTGGACAGGGGGAACGAGCAGTACTTC,CASSLDRGNEQYF
TRBV30,TRBJ1-2,-,once,TGTGCCTGGAGTGTAGGGGCGACCGACCCGCGTGGCTACACCTTC,CAWSVGATDPRGYTF
TRBV19,TRBJ2-5,-,-,TGTGCCAGTAGTACGACGGGGCAAGAGACCCAGTACTTC,CASSTTGQETQYF
TRBV15,TRBJ1-6,-,once,TGTGCCACCAGGCGGGACTATAATTCACCCCTCCACTTT,CATRRDYNSPLHF
TRBV2,TRBJ1-2,TRBD1,-,TGTGCCAGCAGTGCCCCGGACAGGCCCCTCTATGGCTACACCTTC,CASSAPDRPLYGYTF
TRBV7-9,TRBJ1-1,-,-,TGTGCCAGCAGCTTACCAGCAGGTAAAAACACTGAAGCTTTCTTT,CASSLPAGKNTEAFF
TRBV5-1,TRBJ2-2,TRBD2,-,TGCGCCAGCAGCTTGGGACTAGCGGAGAACACCGGGGAGCTGTTTTTT,CASSLGLAENTGELFF
TRBV27,TRBJ1-6,-,-,TGTGCCAGCAGTTCCAACTCTAATTCACCCCTCCACTTT,CASSSNSNSPLHF
TRBV4-2,TRBJ1-5,TRBD1,-,TGTGCCAGCAGCCAGGTTGGGACAGGCTTTCAGCCCCAGCATTTT,CASSQVGTGFQPQHF
TRBV11-3,TRBJ2-1,-,-,TGTGCCAGCAGCCGGCGCCCCGAGGGTAATGAGCAGTTCTTC,CASSRRPEGNEQFF
TRBV25-1,TRBJ2-7,TRBD1,-,TGTGCCAGCAGTGAAAAGCTCCGGGACAGCTCCTACGAGCAGTACTTC,CASSEKLRDSSYEQYF
TRBV3-1/TRBV3-2,TRBJ1-1,TRBD1,once,TGTGCCAGCAGCGCTCGGGACAGGGTCACTGAAGCTTTCTTT,CASSARDRVTEAFF
TRBV5-5,TRBJ2-1,TRBD1,-,TGTGCCAGCAGCCGGGACAGGGGGTACAATGAGCAGTTCTTC,CASSRDRGYNEQFF
TRBV2,TRBJ1-2,-,-,TGTGCCAGCAACGAGGTTTCGGTCTATGGCTACACCTTC,CASNEVSVYGYTF
TRBV29-1,TRBJ2-7,TRBD1,-,TGCAGCGTACTCCTTTTTGGACAGGGTGCCGAGCAGTACTTC,CSVLLFGQGAEQYF
TRBV27,TRBJ1-5,-,-,TGTGCCAGCAGTTTATCGGGAGGGCCATATAGCAATCAGCCCCAGCATTTT,CASSLSGGPYSNQPQHF
TRBV12-3/TRBV12-4,TRBJ2-5,-,-,TGTGCCAGCGCATCTAGGATCCAGTACTTC,CASASRIQYF
TRBV19,TRBJ2-7,-,-,TGTGCCAGTAGTATAGATCGACTAGACGAGCAGTACTTC,CASSIDRLDEQYF
TRBV7-2,TRBJ2-2,TRBD2,-,TGTGCCAGCAGCCTCGGACTAGCGGGAGACGGCACCGGGGAGCTGTTTTTT,CASSLGLAGDGTGELFF
TRBV5-1,TRBJ1-2,-,-,TGCGCCAGCAGCTTGGGCCTAACTTCGGGGGGCTACACCTTC,CASSLGLTSGGYTF
TRBV18,TRBJ2-1,TRBD1,-,TGTGCCAGCTCACGTATCAGGGGGCAATCCTACAATGAGCAGTTCTTC,CASSRIRGQSYNEQFF
TRBV5-4,TRBJ2-5,-,once,TGTGCCAGCAGCGTCCCCGGAGGAGGGGAGACCCAGTACTTC,CASSVPGGGETQYF
TRBV3-1/TRBV3-2,TRBJ1-2,TRBD1,-,TGTGCCAGCAGCCACACTCCCGGACAGGGGGCAATTAGCTACACCTTC,CASSHTPGQGAISYTF
TRBV7-2,TRBJ1-5,-,few,TGTGCCAGCAGCACAGGGCCCAATCAGCCCCAGCATTTT,CASSTGPNQPQHF
TRBV9,TRBJ2-7,-,-,TGTGCCAGCATCGTGGACTGCGCCGCGGACCAGTACTTC,CASIVDCAADQYF
TRBV28,TRBJ1-4,TRBD1,-,TGTGCCAGCAGTTTAGGTAGGACAGGGAGGTCAACTAATGAAAAACTGTTTTTT,CASSLGRTGRSTNEKLFF
TRBV23-1,TRBJ1-5,TRBD1,-,TGCGCCAGCATCCCCGCGGGGAGGGGAGACAGGGGTCAGCCCCAGCATTTT,CASIPAGRGDRGQPQHF
TRBV30,TRBJ2-1,-,-,TGTGCCTGGAACGCCAACAGCAATGAGCAGTTCTTC,CAWNANSNEQFF
TRBV10-3,TRBJ1-2,TRBD1,-,TGTGCCATCATGGCACCGGGACAGGGGAACGGCTACACCTTC,CAIMAPGQGNGYTF
TRBV5-8,TRBJ1-3,TRBD1,once,TGTGCCAGCAGCCCCCCGGGACAGTTTGGAAACACCATATATTTT,CASSPPGQFGNTIYF
TRBV6-5,TRBJ1-2,TRBD1,-,TGTGCCAGCAGTATACTCGACAGGGCCGATGGCTACACCTTC,CASSILDRADGYTF
TRBV5-4,TRBJ1-3,TRBD1,-,TGTGCCAGCAGCGGGGGACAGGGCTCTGGAAACACCATATATTTT,CASSGGQGSGNTIYF
TRBV5-1,TRBJ1-4,TRBD1,few,TGCGCCAGCAGCCCGGGGACAGGGGGCGAAAAACTGTTTTTT,CASSPGTGGEKLFF
TRBV30,TRBJ1-2,-,-,TGTGCCTGGAGTGGTCCTCGGGGGGGAAGATATGGCTACACCTTC,CAWSGPRGGRYGYTF
TRBV28,TRBJ2-7,-,-,TGTGCCAGCAGTCACTCTAGCCGGAGCTCCTACGAGCAGTACTTC,CASSHSSRSSYEQYF
TRBV29-1,TRBJ2-1,TRBD2,-,TGCAGCGCTACTGGGACTAGTAACTATGAGCAGTTCTTC,CSATGTSNYEQFF
TRBV27,TRBJ1-6,TRBD1,-,TGTGCCAGCGGTAGACAGGGGATAGATTCACCCCTCCACTTT,CASGRQGIDSPLHF
TRBV5-1,TRBJ2-1,-,-,TGCGCCAGCAGCTTCTCAGCGGACAATGAGCAGTTCTTC,CASSFSADNEQFF
TRBV3-1/TRBV3-2,TRBJ1-1,TRBD1,-,TGTGCCAGCAGCCAGAGACAGGGACGGGCTGAAGCTTTCTTT,CASSQRQGRAEAFF
TRBV18,TRBJ1-5,-,-,TGTGCCAGCTCACAAGATAGTACGGGTCAGCCCCAGCATTTT,CASSQDSTGQPQHF
TRBV4-1,TRBJ2-1,-,-,TGCGCCAGCAGCCAAGACCTCCGGGAAACTTACAATGAGCAGTTCTTC,CASSQDLRETYNEQFF
TRBV29-1,TRBJ1-2,TRBD1,-,TGCAGCGTTCCACAGGGGTACGGCTACACCTTC,CSVPQGYGYTF
TRBV5-4,TRBJ1-2,-,-,TGTGCCAGCAGCCCCTCCCCCGACAGAAACTATGGCTACACCTTC,CASSPSPDRNYGYTF
TRBV29-1,TRBJ1-6,-,-,TGCAGCGTTGGGGAGCGCCGATCACCCCTCCACTTT,CSVGERRSPLHF
TRBV5-4,TRBJ2-7,TRBD1,-,TGTGCCAGCACCCAATCGGACGGACAGGGGGAAGAGCAGTACTTC,CASTQSDGQGEEQYF
TRBV5-1,TRBJ1-4,-,-,TGCGCCAGCAGCTTGGGACGGGGGGATGAAAAACTGTTTTTT,CASSLGRGDEKLFF
TRBV24-1,TRBJ2-3,-,-,TGTGCCACCAGTGGGGCAGTCCGAAATACGCAGTATTTT,CATSGAVRNTQYF
TRBV4-1,TRBJ1-2,TRBD1,-,TGCGCCAGCAGCCAACTTTACCTGGGACAGGGATCGGATGGCTACACCTTC,CASSQLYLGQGSDGYTF
TRBV6-5,TRBJ2-5,TRBD1,-,TGTGCCAGCAGTTACTATAGGACAGGGATGGAGACCCAGTACTTC,CASSYYRTGMETQYF
TRBV19,TRBJ1-5,TRBD1,-,TGTGCCAGTAGTATAGATGTGACAGGGGAGATGTATAGCAATCAGCCCCAGCATTTT,CASSIDVTGEMYSNQPQHF